This T cell receptor (beta chain) is drawn from a study of technical replicates of blood from a handful of donors. The V segment lost 5 bases and the J segment 10 bases; nucleotides outside the gene matches: 20. This CDR3 contains 18 residues. Germline CDR1 reads SGHVS; CDR2 reads FNYEAQ. The data were produced by immunoSEQ multiplex PCR, yet TCRdb's version contains in-frame clones alone and is incomplete. The table lists tens of thousands of clones, around 92% of them singletons, with about 0.26% in the top ten. Sequencing was done on a sample of T cells isolated from PBMCs. The receptor comes from a human donor in good health. The chain couples TRBV7-6 to TRBJ2-1, with 10 bases lining up with TRBD2. CDR3 in amino acids: CASSPTKDSGRLRGEQFF. Here the CDR3 DNA reads TGTGCCAGCAGCCCTACCAAGGATAGCGGGAGGTTACGTGGGGAGCAGTTCTTC.